This entry lists 32 T cell receptor beta chains sequenced from one sample in a study of CD8+ T cells in alopecia areata. Sorting used CD4, CD8alpha, NKG2D, NKG2ACE and other markers on pooled cutaneous lymph node cells. Sequencing relied on a cDNA template that was reverse transcribed from extracted RNA. Method: immunoSEQ multiplex PCR; TCRdb's copy keeps in-frame clones and lacks some. The specimen has about 270,000 clones, none found just once. Sequenced: CD4+ T cells sorted from a lymph node. Receptor source: a C3H/HeJ mouse with alopecia areata. The MHC haplotype of this mouse line is H2-k.

This clone was counted a few times. These gene names are mouse names. The sequence runs out 4 residues before the end of the CDR3; the remainder is reconstructed from the germline J gene. V gene TRBV13-2 combines with J gene TRBJ1-2; unclear D gene. V lost 0 bases and J lost 0, with 6 bases in between. Germline CDR1 reads NNHNN; CDR2 reads SYGAGS (reference sequence). The CDR3 loop spans 14 amino acids. Partial CDR3 DNA: TGTGCCAGCGGTGATGCTGTTGCAAACTCC. Amino acids: CASGDAVANS. The full CDR3 is CASGDAVANSDYTF.

This clone was observed at least ten times. Mouse gene names and germline throughout. The CDR3 end falls 4 residues outside the read, so it is completed with the germline J gene. V and J are TRBV17 and TRBJ2-2; 12 bases align to TRBD1. The germline V gene encodes CDR1 MNHDT and CDR2 YYDKIL. Trimming cost V 0 bases and J 3 bases; bases outside gene matches: 8. The CDR3 consists of 19 residues. Incomplete CDR3 DNA: TGTGCTAGCAGTAGAGATCTCGGGACAGGGGGCGCAGACACCGGG. Translation gives CASSRDLGTGGADTG. The whole CDR3 protein is CASSRDLGTGGADTGQLYF.

Only a few counts were recorded for this clone. Genes and germline are mouse. The read ends 4 residues shy of where the CDR3 ends; the end is completed using the germline J gene. The sample has other DNA sequences that encode this CDR3 too. V gene TRBV13-2 combines with J gene TRBJ2-3, with TRBD1 identical over 7 bases. J was trimmed by 0 bases and V by 5 bases; bases with no gene match: 3. The CDR3 contains 14 residues. CDR1 and CDR2 from the germline V gene are NNHNN and SYGAGS (reference sequence). The sequenced CDR3 bases are TGTGCCAGCGGGGGGACAGCTAGTGCAGAA. This sequence encodes CASGGTASAE. The entire CDR3 sequence reads CASGGTASAETLYF.

This clone was seen a handful of times. Because the CDR3's place on the DNA is in doubt, the DNA is left out and the CDR3 is given as listed by TCRdb. The gene names given are mouse names. This chain links TRBV23 with TRBJ1-2; TRBD1, as called in the table, went unchecked against the DNA. The germline V gene encodes CDR1 KGHTA and CDR2 FQNQQP. The CDR3 sequence runs 15 residues, both termini included. CDR3 loop: CAPAVPRGRDSDYTF.

Regarding this clone: Germline and genes here are mouse. The DNA ends 4 residues before the CDR3 does, and the rest of the CDR3 is filled in from the germline J gene. Other nucleotide sequences in the sample specify the same CDR3. The chain is built from TRBV13-1 and TRBJ2-3; maybe TRBD1 (5 bases). Germline assignment: CDR1 NSHNY and CDR2 SYGAGN. The ends were cut back, 0 bases at V and 0 bases at J, with 8 bases in the middle. This CDR3 contains 15 residues. Partial CDR3 DNA: TGTGCCAGCAGTGATGTTAGGGGTAGTGCAGAA. This gives the protein CASSDVRGSAE. The whole CDR3 protein reads CASSDVRGSAETLYF.

This clone appeared a few times. Genes here carry mouse names. The read halts 4 residues ahead of the CDR3 end, with the missing end drawn from the germline J gene. The chain is built from TRBV17 and TRBJ1-1, with TRBD1 as a possible D gene (6 bases). This CDR3 is 15 amino acids long. Trimming cost V 3 bases and J 0 bases, with 11 bases left between them. CDR1 MNHDT and CDR2 YYDKIL come from the germline V gene. This chain's CDR3 is CASSRWDNANTEVFF. The DNA read from the CDR3 is TGTGCTAGCAGTAGGTGGGACAATGCAAACACA.

Notes on this clone: A much larger clone sits a single nucleotide away, making a read error possible. Here the gene names and germline are mouse. The read ends 4 residues early relative to the CDR3; the germline J gene fills the gap. The sample holds other DNA sequences that translate to the same CDR3. V and J are TRBV19 and TRBJ2-2, with TRBD1 identical over 7 bases. Germline CDR1 and CDR2: FNHDT and SITEND (reference sequence). The CDR3 totals 14 residues. Trimming removed 4 bases from V and 0 bases from J; junction bases left unmatched: 0. The CDR3 sequence is CASSDRANTGQLYF. The covered CDR3 bases are TGTGCCAGCAGTGACAGGGCAAACACCGGG.

This clone was observed a handful of times. Mouse germline and gene names are used. The CDR3 end is not reached by the read, which stops 4 residues before it; the germline J gene fills it in. This chain connects TRBV17 to TRBJ2-3; 8 bases align to TRBD1. Germline V gene sequence: CDR1 MNHDT, CDR2 YYDKIL. The CDR3 consists of 16 residues. V was pared by 2 bases and J by 1 base, with 5 bases of the junction left unmatched. CDR3 bases read: TGTGCTAGCAGTAGAAGGCAGGGGGCCGGTGCAGAA. Its translation is CASSRRQGAGAE. The whole CDR3 protein reads CASSRRQGAGAETLYF.

As to this clone: The germline and genes are mouse ones. The CDR3 end is not reached by the read, which stops 4 residues before it; the germline J gene fills it in. The chain links TRBV1 to TRBJ2-5, with unresolved D. The CDR3 contains 12 residues. Germline V gives CDR1 NSQYPW, CDR2 LRSPGD (reference sequence). The sequenced CDR3 bases are TGCACCTGCAGTGCCACAAAAGAC. This encodes CTCSATKD. The CDR3 as a whole reads CTCSATKDTQYF. The full variable domain, completed using reference TRBV1 and TRBJ2-5, is VTLLEQNPRWRLVPRGQAVNLRCILKNSQYPWMSWYQQDLQKQLQWLFTLRSPGDKEVKSLPGADYLATRVTDTELRLQVANMSQGRTLYCTCSATKDTQYFGPGTRLLVL.

This clone was recorded at least ten times. The gene symbols are mouse symbols. The sequenced fragment ends 4 residues before the CDR3 boundary, so the rest is inferred from the germline J gene. The identical CDR3 is also encoded by other nucleotide sequences in the sample. The chain joins TRBV13-1 to TRBJ2-3; 10 nucleotides line up with TRBD2. Germline loops: CDR1 NSHNY, CDR2 SYGAGN. The V segment lost 3 bases and the J segment 1 base; nucleotides outside the gene matches: 2. This CDR3 is built from 15 residues. Partial CDR3 DNA: TGTGCCAGCAGTGCTGGGGGGGCGCGTGCAGAA. Protein: CASSAGGARAE. The complete CDR3 protein is CASSAGGARAETLYF.

This clone was seen more than once but under ten times. Each gene name is a mouse one. The DNA ends 4 residues before the CDR3 does, and the rest of the CDR3 is filled in from the germline J gene. This sequence joins TRBV5 and TRBJ1-2; no firm D call. From germline, CDR1 is LGHNA and CDR2 YNLKQL (reference sequence). CDR3 length: 13 amino acids. Trimming took off 4 bases at V and 0 bases at J, with 6 bases between the two ends. The sequenced part of the CDR3 DNA is TGTGCCAGCAGCCGACAAGCAAACTCC. Protein product: CASSRQANS. The complete CDR3 reads CASSRQANSDYTF.

For this clone: These gene names are mouse names. The CDR3 goes on 4 residues after the read ends, and that part is filled in from the germline J gene. This chain connects TRBV12-1 to TRBJ2-4; 9 bases agree with TRBD1. Germline CDR1 and CDR2: SGHSN and HYEKVE. Germline trimming cut 3 bases from V and 1 base from J; bases unmatched to any gene: 10. This CDR3 contains 17 residues. CDR3 in amino acids: CASSIRDREDGQNTLYF. Incomplete CDR3 DNA: TGTGCCAGCTCTATCCGGGACAGGGAGGATGGTCAAAAC.

The table lists this clone with a few counts. Gene names denote mouse genes. Read data end 4 residues before the CDR3 end; the end is taken from the germline J gene. Other DNA sequences in this specimen translate into the identical CDR3. The chain combines TRBV19 with TRBJ1-2; 10 bases align to TRBD1. V dropped 2 bases and J dropped 0; count of bases not matched to a gene: 1. In germline, CDR1 is FNHDT, CDR2 SITEND (reference sequence). The length of the CDR3 is 15 residues. CDR3: CASSIGQGANSDYTF. The DNA read from the CDR3 is TGTGCCAGCAGTATCGGACAGGGGGCAAACTCC. Based on the CDR3 plus reference TRBV19 and TRBJ1-2, the full variable domain is GGIITQTPKFLIGQEGQKLTLKCQQNFNHDTMYWYRQDSGKGLRLIYYSITENDLQKGDLSEGYDASREKKSSFSLTVTSAQKNEMAVFLCASSIGQGANSDYTFGSGTRLLVI.

This clone has only a few counts. All gene names here are mouse names. Distinct nucleotide sequences in the sample also encode this CDR3. The CDR3 sequence: CASGGLGGSAETLYF. Incomplete CDR3 DNA: TGTGCCAGCGGTGGACTGGGGGGGAGTGCAGAA. The chain has TRBV13-2 and TRBJ2-3; 11 positions agree with TRBD2. The DNA ends 4 residues before the CDR3 does, and the rest of the CDR3 is filled in from the germline J gene. The CDR3 has 15 amino acids. Per the germline V gene, CDR1 is NNHNN and CDR2 is SYGAGS (reference sequence). Trimming cost V 3 bases and J 0 bases; bases outside gene matches: 0.

This clone was counted only a few times. The listed genes are named as in mouse. The CDR3 end is not reached by the read, which stops 4 residues before it; the germline J gene fills it in. V usage is TRBV5 and J usage is TRBJ2-5; 7 bases fit TRBD1. The CDR3 contains 16 residues. Per the germline V gene, CDR1 is LGHNA and CDR2 is YNLKQL (reference sequence). Incomplete CDR3 DNA: TGTGCCAGCAGCCAAGATCCCCGGGACAGCCCAGAC. This encodes CASSQDPRDSPD. In full, the CDR3 is CASSQDPRDSPDTQYF.

As to this clone: Gene names are mouse gene names. The CDR3 is cut off 4 residues early in the read; its end comes from the germline J gene. This specimen includes other DNA sequences encoding the same CDR3. The V call is TRBV1, the J call TRBJ1-2; D may be TRBD1 (5 bases). The length of the CDR3 is 13 residues. CDR1 is NSQYPW and CDR2 is LRSPGD in the germline V gene (reference sequence). Here the CDR3 reads CTCSADGGSDYTF. Incomplete CDR3 DNA: TGCACCTGCAGTGCAGATGGGGGTTCC. Variable domain in full (rest from reference TRBV1 and TRBJ1-2): VTLLEQNPRWRLVPRGQAVNLRCILKNSQYPWMSWYQQDLQKQLQWLFTLRSPGDKEVKSLPGADYLATRVTDTELRLQVANMSQGRTLYCTCSADGGSDYTFGSGTRLLVI.

This clone was detected only a few times. Gene names and germline refer to mouse. The CDR3 end lies 4 residues beyond the end of the read and is filled in from the germline J gene. The sample contains more than one DNA sequence encoding this CDR3. The rearrangement joins TRBV17 to TRBJ2-5; 8 bases are a match to TRBD1. The CDR3 extends over 14 amino acids. Germline V gene sequence: CDR1 MNHDT, CDR2 YYDKIL. The CDR3 DNA, read in part, is TGTGCTAGCAGTAGAGGACAGGGGAGAGAC. It translates to CASSRGQGRD. From start to end, the CDR3 is CASSRGQGRDTQYF.

Regarding this clone: The gene names here belong to mouse. With the read ending 4 residues before the CDR3 end, the germline J gene is used to fill in that end. The chain recombines TRBV13-1 with TRBJ2-1, with 8 positions matching TRBD2. V shed 2 bases and J 0 bases; nucleotides not matched to a gene: 4. CDR1 and CDR2 from the germline V gene are NSHNY and SYGAGN. The CDR3 is 16 residues long. The covered CDR3 bases are TGTGCCAGCAGTGACGGCTGGGGGGATAACTATGCT. This encodes CASSDGWGDNYA. In full, the CDR3 is CASSDGWGDNYAEQFF.

This clone turned up a few times. These gene names are mouse names. The read stops 4 residues short of the end of the CDR3; the missing end is completed from the germline J gene. Other DNA variants within this sample encode the same CDR3. This chain links TRBV31 with TRBJ2-3; no reliable D call. Germline CDR1 reads GKSSPN; CDR2 reads SITVG. There are 13 residues in the CDR3. V lost 1 base and J 1 base, leaving 6 bases between the germline ends. The CDR3 loop is CAWSPTGAETLYF. The DNA read from the CDR3 is TGTGCCTGGAGTCCCACAGGTGCAGAA.

This clone was counted only a few times. Genes here carry mouse names. Read data end 4 residues before the CDR3 end; the end is taken from the germline J gene. The rearrangement uses TRBV19 and TRBJ2-1, with 9 nucleotides matching TRBD1. The CDR3 totals 14 residues. Germline lookup yields CDR1 FNHDT and CDR2 SITEND (reference sequence). Trimming at V came to 5 bases and at J to 5 bases, leaving 5 bases not matched to a gene. Incomplete CDR3 DNA: TGTGCCAGCAGCCCGGGACAGGGTGATGCT. Amino acid sequence: CASSPGQGDA. The whole CDR3 sequence is CASSPGQGDAEQFF.

As regards this clone: Mouse germline and gene names are used. The read is 4 residues too short to cover the CDR3 end, so that end is filled in from the germline J gene. This sequence joins TRBV1 and TRBJ2-2; 9 nucleotides agree with TRBD1. The CDR3 extends over 16 amino acids. Trimming at V came to 1 base and at J to 3 bases, leaving 3 bases not matched to a gene. Germline V gene lookup returns CDR1 NSQYPW and CDR2 LRSPGD (reference sequence). This CDR3 reads CTCSAGRTGDTGQLYF. Partial CDR3 DNA: TGCACCTGCAGTGCAGGGAGGACAGGGGACACCGGG.

Points on this clone: Gene names and germline refer to mouse. The CDR3 end falls 4 residues outside the read, so it is completed with the germline J gene. V usage is TRBV5 and J usage is TRBJ1-2; no clear D. Germline assignment: CDR1 LGHNA and CDR2 YNLKQL (reference sequence). The CDR3 totals 15 residues. Trimming left V 0 bases short and J 4 bases short, with 12 bases between. CDR3 DNA (partial): TGTGCCAGCAGCCAAGACGATGGGGATGGCTCC. Its protein product is CASSQDDGDGS. The full CDR3 protein reads CASSQDDGDGSDYTF.

With respect to this clone: Genes and germline are mouse. The CDR3 goes on 4 residues after the read ends, and that part is filled in from the germline J gene. V gene TRBV19 combines with J gene TRBJ2-1, with 7 nucleotides matching TRBD2. Per germline, CDR1 FNHDT and CDR2 SITEND (reference sequence). CDR3 length: 15 residues. V was pared by 3 bases and J by 1 base, with 4 bases of the junction left unmatched. Partial CDR3 DNA: TGTGCCAGCAGTAAAGACTGGGCAAACTATGCT. It is translated as CASSKDWANYA. The CDR3 reads in full as CASSKDWANYAEQFF.

There are many counts of this clone. Here the gene names and germline are mouse. The read gets to within 4 residues of the CDR3 end, and the germline J gene fills in the rest. V is TRBV17 and J is TRBJ2-1; 7 bases line up with TRBD1. This CDR3 contains 15 residues. The germline gives CDR1 MNHDT, CDR2 YYDKIL. V was pared by 3 bases and J by 0 bases, with 2 bases of the junction left unmatched. The CDR3 DNA, read in part, is TGTGCTAGCAGTAGGGGACAGCCTAACTATGCT. Its translation is CASSRGQPNYA. The entire CDR3 sequence reads CASSRGQPNYAEQFF.

This clone appeared a few times. The gene names here belong to mouse. The CDR3 end lies 4 residues beyond the end of the read and is filled in from the germline J gene. The chain links TRBV1 to TRBJ2-2; 10 nucleotides match TRBD2. Unmatched junction bases numbered 4, after V lost 3 bases and J lost 6 bases. This CDR3 region has 15 residues. CDR1 is NSQYPW, CDR2 LRSPGD, per germline (reference sequence). Partial CDR3 DNA: TGCACCTGCAGTGCCCTGGGGGGGCGATCCGGG. It encodes CTCSALGGRSG. The entire CDR3 protein is CTCSALGGRSGQLYF.

This clone was detected a few times. Genes here carry mouse names. The observed sequence ends 4 residues before the CDR3 terminus, with the missing tail filled in from the germline J gene. The chain combines TRBV2 with TRBJ2-1, with 7 positions matching TRBD2. Germline V gene sequence: CDR1 LGHNA, CDR2 YSYQKL. The CDR3 extends over 13 amino acids. The CDR3 DNA, read in part, is TGTGCCAGCAGCCAACGGGGGGGAGCT. Its protein product is CASSQRGGA. The complete CDR3 reads CASSQRGGAEQFF.

This clone has only a few counts. The gene names given are mouse names. The read ends 4 residues before the CDR3 terminus; that terminus is restored from the germline J gene. This chain joins TRBV13-1 and TRBJ2-7; D perhaps matches TRBD2 (7 bases). This CDR3 has 17 residues. The V gene lost 2 bases and the J gene lost 0 bases, with 18 bases spanning the gap. Per germline, CDR1 NSHNY and CDR2 SYGAGN. The CDR3 loop reads CASSDLWGLSSSYEQYF. CDR3 DNA (partial): TGTGCCAGCAGTGACCTCTGGGGGCTCTCTAGCTCCTAT.

This clone has more than one count but fewer than ten. The gene names here belong to mouse. The sequence runs out 4 residues before the end of the CDR3; the remainder is reconstructed from the germline J gene. This chain connects TRBV14 to TRBJ2-5, with TRBD2 matching 9 bases. The CDR3 has 15 residues. The germline CDR1 and CDR2 sequences are SGHDT and FRDEAV. CDR3 DNA (partial): TGTGCCAGCAGTTTCGGTGACTGGGGGAAAGAC. Translation gives CASSFGDWGKD. The entire CDR3 is CASSFGDWGKDTQYF.

This clone was observed a handful of times. Gene names are mouse gene names. The observed sequence ends 4 residues before the CDR3 terminus, with the missing tail filled in from the germline J gene. This CDR3 is also generated by other DNA sequences in the sample. The chain links TRBV5 to TRBJ2-3; TRBD2 matches at 9 bases. The CDR3 length is 17 residues. The ends lost 0 bases at V and 0 bases at J; junction bases unmatched: 4. Germline loops: CDR1 LGHNA, CDR2 YNLKQL (reference sequence). The CDR3 DNA, read in part, is TGTGCCAGCAGCCAAGACTGGGGGGGTTCTAGTGCAGAA. Residues: CASSQDWGGSSAE. The whole CDR3 sequence is CASSQDWGGSSAETLYF.

This clone was seen more than once but under ten times. Here the gene names and germline are mouse. The read terminates 4 residues ahead of where the CDR3 ends, so the germline J gene completes it. The chain is built from TRBV19 and TRBJ2-3; 8 bases are shared with TRBD2. This CDR3 is built from 15 residues. The germline V gene encodes CDR1 FNHDT and CDR2 SITEND (reference sequence). Trimming at V came to 4 bases and at J to 2 bases, leaving 6 bases not matched to a gene. The CDR3: CASSPPLGAAETLYF. The CDR3 bases that were read are TGTGCCAGCAGTCCCCCACTGGGGGCTGCAGAA.

A note on this clone: All gene names here are mouse names. The read terminates 4 residues ahead of where the CDR3 ends, so the germline J gene completes it. The chain combines TRBV1 with TRBJ1-1; 8 bases align to TRBD1. The CDR3 runs to 13 residues. CDR1 and CDR2 from the germline V gene are NSQYPW and LRSPGD (reference sequence). The sequenced part of the CDR3 DNA is TGCACCTGCAGTGGGACAGGGAGGACA. Translating gives CTCSGTGRT. The entire CDR3 is CTCSGTGRTEVFF.

This clone was picked up a small number of times. Here the gene names and germline are mouse. The sequence runs out 4 residues before the end of the CDR3; the remainder is reconstructed from the germline J gene. The chain joins TRBV5 to TRBJ2-3; TRBD1 is a possible D gene (5 bases). Germline loops: CDR1 LGHNA, CDR2 YNLKQL (reference sequence). The V end was cut by 0 bases, the J end by 0 bases, with 10 bases between. The CDR3 covers 16 residues. The CDR3: CASSQDRTTSAETLYF. The part of the CDR3 DNA that was read is TGTGCCAGCAGCCAAGACAGGACAACTAGTGCAGAA.